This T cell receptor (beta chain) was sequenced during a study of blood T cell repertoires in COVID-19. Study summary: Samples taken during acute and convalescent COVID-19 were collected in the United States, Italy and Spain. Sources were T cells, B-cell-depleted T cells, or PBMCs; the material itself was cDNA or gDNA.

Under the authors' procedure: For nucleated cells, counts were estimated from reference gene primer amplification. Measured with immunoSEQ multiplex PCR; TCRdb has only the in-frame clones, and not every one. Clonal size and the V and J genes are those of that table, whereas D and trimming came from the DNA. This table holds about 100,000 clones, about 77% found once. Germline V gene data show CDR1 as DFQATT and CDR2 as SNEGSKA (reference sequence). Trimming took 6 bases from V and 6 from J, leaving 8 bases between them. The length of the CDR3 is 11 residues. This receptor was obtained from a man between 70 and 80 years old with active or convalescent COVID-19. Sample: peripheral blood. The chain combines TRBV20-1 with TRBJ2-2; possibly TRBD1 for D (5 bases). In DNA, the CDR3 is TGCAGTGCCGAAGGGGCCGGGGAGCTGTTTTTT. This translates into CSAEGAGELFF.